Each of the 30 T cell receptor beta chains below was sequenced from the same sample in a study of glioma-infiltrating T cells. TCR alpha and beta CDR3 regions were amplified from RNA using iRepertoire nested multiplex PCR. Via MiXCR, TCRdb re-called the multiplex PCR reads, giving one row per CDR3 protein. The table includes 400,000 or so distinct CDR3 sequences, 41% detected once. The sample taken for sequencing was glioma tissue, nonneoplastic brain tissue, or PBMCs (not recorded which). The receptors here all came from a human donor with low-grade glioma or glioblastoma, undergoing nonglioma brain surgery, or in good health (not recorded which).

CDR3 sequence (DNA): TGTGCCAGCAGTTTACTTTCGGGGCTTGCCTCCCGCTACGAGCAGTACTTC. It translates to CASSLLSGLASRYEQYF. The chain has TRBV28 and TRBJ2-7; either TRBD1 or TRBD2 may supply D (5 bases each). Germline V gene sequence: CDR1 MDHEN, CDR2 SYDVKM. The CDR3 is made up of 17 amino acids. V was clipped by 2 bases and J by 3 bases, with 20 bases between them.

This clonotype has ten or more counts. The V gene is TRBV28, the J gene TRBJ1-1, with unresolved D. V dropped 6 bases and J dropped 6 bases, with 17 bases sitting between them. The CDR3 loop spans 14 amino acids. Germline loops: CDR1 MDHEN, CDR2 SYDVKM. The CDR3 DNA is TGTGCCAGCAGACTTATTGGGTTCTTAGCTGAAGCTTTCTTT. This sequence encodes CASRLIGFLAEAFF.

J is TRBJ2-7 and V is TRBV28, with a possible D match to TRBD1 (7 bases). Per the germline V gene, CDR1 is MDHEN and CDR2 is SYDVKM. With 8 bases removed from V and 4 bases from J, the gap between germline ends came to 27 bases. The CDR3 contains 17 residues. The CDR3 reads CASGSDRAIAGNYEQYF. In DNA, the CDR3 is TGTGCCAGCGGATCAGACAGGGCCATCGCGGGAAATTACGAGCAGTACTTC.

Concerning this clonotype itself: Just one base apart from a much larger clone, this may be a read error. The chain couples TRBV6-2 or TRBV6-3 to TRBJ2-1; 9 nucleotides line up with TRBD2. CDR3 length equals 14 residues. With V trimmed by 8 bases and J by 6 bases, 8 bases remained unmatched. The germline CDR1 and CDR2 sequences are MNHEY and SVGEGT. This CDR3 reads CASFRREGPNEQFF. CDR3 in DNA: TGTGCCAGCTTCAGGCGGGAGGGCCCCAATGAGCAGTTCTTC.

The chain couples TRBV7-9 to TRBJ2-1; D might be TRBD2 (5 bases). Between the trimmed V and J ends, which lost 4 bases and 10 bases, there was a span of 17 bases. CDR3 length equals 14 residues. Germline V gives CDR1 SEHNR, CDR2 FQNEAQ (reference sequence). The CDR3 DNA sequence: TGTGCCAGCAGCTCCCAAGGACTCACCGGAGAGCAGTTCTTC. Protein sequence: CASSSQGLTGEQFF.

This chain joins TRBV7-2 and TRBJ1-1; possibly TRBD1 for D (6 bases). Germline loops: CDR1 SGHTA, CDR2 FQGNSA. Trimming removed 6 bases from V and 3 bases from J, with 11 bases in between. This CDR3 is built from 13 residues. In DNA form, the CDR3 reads TGTGCCAGCAGTCCGTGGGGGCACACTGAAGCTTTCTTT. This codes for CASSPWGHTEAFF.

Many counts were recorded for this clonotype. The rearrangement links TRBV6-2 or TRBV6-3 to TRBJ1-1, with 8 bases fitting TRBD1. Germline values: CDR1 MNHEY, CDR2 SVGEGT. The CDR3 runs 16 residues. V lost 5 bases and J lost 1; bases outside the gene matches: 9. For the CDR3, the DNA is TGTGCCAGCAGTGCACAGGGGGAACAGTGGAACACTGAAGCTTTCTTT. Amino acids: CASSAQGEQWNTEAFF.

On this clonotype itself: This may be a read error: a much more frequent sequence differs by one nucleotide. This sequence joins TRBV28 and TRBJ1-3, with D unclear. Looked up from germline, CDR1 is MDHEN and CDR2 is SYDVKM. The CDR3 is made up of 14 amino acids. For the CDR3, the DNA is TGTGCCAGCCGTTTCTCCAGCTCTGGAAACACCATATATTTT. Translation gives CASRFSSSGNTIYF.

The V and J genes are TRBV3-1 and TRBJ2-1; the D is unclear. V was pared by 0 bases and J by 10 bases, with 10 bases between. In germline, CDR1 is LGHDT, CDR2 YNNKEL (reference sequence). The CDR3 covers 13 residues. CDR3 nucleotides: TGTGCCAGCAGCCAAGAGAAGGGTTGCGAGCAGTTCTTC. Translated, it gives CASSQEKGCEQFF.

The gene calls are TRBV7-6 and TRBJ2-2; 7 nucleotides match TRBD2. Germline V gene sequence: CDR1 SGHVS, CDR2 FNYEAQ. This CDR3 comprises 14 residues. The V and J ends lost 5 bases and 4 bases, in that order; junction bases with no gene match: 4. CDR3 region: CASSPGRPTGELFF. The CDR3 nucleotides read TGTGCCAGCAGCCCCGGGAGGCCCACCGGGGAGCTGTTTTTT.

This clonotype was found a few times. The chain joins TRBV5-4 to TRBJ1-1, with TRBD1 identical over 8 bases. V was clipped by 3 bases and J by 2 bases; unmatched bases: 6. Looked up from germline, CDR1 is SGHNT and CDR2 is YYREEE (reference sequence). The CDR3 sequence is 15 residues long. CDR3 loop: CASSSRDRLNTEAFF. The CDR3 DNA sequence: TGTGCCAGCAGCTCTAGGGACAGGCTCAACACTGAAGCTTTCTTT.

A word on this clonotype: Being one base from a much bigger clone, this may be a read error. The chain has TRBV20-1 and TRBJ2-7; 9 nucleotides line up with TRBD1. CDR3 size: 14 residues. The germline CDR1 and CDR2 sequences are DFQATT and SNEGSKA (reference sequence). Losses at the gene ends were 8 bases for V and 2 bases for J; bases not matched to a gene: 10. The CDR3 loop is CSPRRTGETYEQYF. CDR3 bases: TGCAGTCCCAGGAGGACAGGGGAAACCTACGAGCAGTACTTC.

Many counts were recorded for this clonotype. CDR3 nucleotides: TGTGCCAGCAGTGGCCCCAGGGGTGGGAGCACAGATACGCAGTATTTT. Translated, it gives CASSGPRGGSTDTQYF. The chain recombines TRBV6-1 with TRBJ2-3; TRBD1 is a possible D gene (6 bases). Deletions cut 4 bases from V and 0 bases from J, with 14 bases between. CDR1 and CDR2 from the germline V gene are MNHNS and SASEGT. CDR3 length: 16 residues.

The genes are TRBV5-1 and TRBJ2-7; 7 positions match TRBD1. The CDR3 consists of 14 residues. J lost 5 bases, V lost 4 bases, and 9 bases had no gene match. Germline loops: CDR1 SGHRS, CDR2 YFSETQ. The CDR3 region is CASSLTTGINEQYF. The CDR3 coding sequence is TGCGCCAGCAGCCTAACGACAGGGATTAACGAGCAGTACTTC.

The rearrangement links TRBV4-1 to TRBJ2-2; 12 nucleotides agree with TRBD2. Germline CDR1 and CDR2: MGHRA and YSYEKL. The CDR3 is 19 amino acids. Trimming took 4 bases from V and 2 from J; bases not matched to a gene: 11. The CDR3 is CASSRHQLAGGFNTGELFF. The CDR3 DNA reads TGCGCCAGCAGCCGACACCAACTAGCGGGAGGATTTAACACCGGGGAGCTGTTTTTT.

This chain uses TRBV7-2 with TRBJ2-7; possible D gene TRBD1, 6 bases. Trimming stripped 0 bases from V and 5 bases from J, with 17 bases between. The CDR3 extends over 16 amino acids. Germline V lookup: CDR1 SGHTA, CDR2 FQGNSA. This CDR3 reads CASSLALLSRGNEQYF. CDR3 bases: TGTGCCAGCAGCTTAGCGTTACTGTCCAGGGGAAACGAGCAGTACTTC. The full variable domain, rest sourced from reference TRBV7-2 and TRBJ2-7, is GAGVSQSPSNKVTEKGKDVELRCDPISGHTALYWYRQSLGQGLEFLIYFQGNSAPDKSGLPSDRFSAERTGGSVSTLTIQRTQQEDSAVYLCASSLALLSRGNEQYFGPGTRLTVT.

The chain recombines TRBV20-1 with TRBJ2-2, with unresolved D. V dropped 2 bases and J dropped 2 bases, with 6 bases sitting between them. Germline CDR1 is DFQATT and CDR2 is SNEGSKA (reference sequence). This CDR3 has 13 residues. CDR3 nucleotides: TGCAGTGCTAGACGAGACAACACCGGGGAGCTGTTTTTT. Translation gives CSARRDNTGELFF.

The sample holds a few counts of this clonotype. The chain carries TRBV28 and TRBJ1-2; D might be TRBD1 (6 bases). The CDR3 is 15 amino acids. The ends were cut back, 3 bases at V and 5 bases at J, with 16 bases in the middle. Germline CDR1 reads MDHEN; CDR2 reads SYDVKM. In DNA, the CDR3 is TGTGCCAGCAGTTTCACCCGGATGGGGGCATATGGCTACACCTTC. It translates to CASSFTRMGAYGYTF.

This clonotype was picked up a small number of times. CDR3 sequence: CSASPRGGDGYTF. DNA of the CDR3: TGCAGTGCTAGTCCCAGGGGGGGGGATGGCTACACCTTC. This chain uses TRBV20-1 with TRBJ1-2; 7 bases map to TRBD1. CDR1 is DFQATT and CDR2 is SNEGSKA in the germline V gene (reference sequence). The V gene end was trimmed by 3 bases and the J gene end by 6 bases; junction bases not matched to a gene: 7. There are 13 residues in the CDR3.

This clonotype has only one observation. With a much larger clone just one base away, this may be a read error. The CDR3 DNA is TGTGCCAGCAAGGACCCAGGGACAGGCACAGATACGCAGTGTTTT. Translation: CASKDPGTGTDTQCF. The chain employs TRBV6-5 and TRBJ2-3; 8 bases align to TRBD1. Germline lookup yields CDR1 MNHEY and CDR2 SVGAGI. This CDR3 is built from 15 residues.

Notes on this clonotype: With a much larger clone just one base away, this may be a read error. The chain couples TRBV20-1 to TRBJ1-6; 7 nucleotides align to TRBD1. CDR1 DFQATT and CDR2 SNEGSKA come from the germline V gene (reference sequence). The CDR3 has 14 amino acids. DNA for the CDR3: TGCAATGCGACTAGGGTAGGGGGCGATTCACCCCTCCACTTT. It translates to CNATRVGGDSPLHF.

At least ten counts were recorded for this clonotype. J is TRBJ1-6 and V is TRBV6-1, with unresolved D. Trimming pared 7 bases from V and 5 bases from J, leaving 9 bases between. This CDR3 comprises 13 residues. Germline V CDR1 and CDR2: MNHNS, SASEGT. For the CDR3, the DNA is TGTGCCAGCAAAGTCAGTGATAATTCACCCCTCCACTTT. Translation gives CASKVSDNSPLHF.

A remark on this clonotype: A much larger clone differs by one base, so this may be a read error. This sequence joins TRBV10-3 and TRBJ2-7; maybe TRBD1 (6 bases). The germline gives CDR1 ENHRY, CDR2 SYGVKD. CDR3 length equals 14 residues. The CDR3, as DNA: TGTGCCAGCAGTGAAACGGACAGATCCTACGAGAAGTACTTC. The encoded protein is CASSETDRSYEKYF.

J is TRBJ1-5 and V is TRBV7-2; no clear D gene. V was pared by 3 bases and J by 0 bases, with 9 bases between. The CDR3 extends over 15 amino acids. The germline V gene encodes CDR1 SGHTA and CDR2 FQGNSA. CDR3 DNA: TGTGCCAGCAGCTTTAGTGTGGGTAGCAATCAGCCCCAGCATTTT. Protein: CASSFSVGSNQPQHF.

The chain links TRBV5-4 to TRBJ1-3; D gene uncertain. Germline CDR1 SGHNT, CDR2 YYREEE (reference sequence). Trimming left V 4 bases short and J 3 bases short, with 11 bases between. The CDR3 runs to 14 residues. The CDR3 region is CASSVRGGGNTIYF. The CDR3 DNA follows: TGTGCCAGCAGCGTCCGGGGAGGTGGAAACACCATATATTTT.

CDR3 nucleotide sequence: TGTGCCAGCAGCTCCGGGACTAGCCCAGTCACAGATACGCAGTATTTT. It encodes CASSSGTSPVTDTQYF. The chain carries TRBV7-6 and TRBJ2-3, with TRBD2 matching 9 bases. Per the germline V gene, CDR1 is SGHVS and CDR2 is FNYEAQ. Germline trimming cut 4 bases from V and 2 bases from J; bases unmatched to any gene: 7. The CDR3 sequence is 16 residues long. Complete variable domain (other parts from reference TRBV7-6 and TRBJ2-3): GAGVSQSPRYKVTKRGQDVALRCDPISGHVSLYWYRQALGQGPEFLTYFNYEAQQDKSGLPNDRFSAERPEGSISTLTIQRTEQRDSAMYRCASSSGTSPVTDTQYFGPGTRLTVL.

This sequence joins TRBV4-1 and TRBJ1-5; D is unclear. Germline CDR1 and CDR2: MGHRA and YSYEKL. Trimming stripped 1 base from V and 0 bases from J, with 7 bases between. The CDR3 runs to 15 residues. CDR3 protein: CASSQGPTSNQPQHF. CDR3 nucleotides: TGCGCCAGCAGCCAAGGCCCCACTAGCAATCAGCCCCAGCATTTT.

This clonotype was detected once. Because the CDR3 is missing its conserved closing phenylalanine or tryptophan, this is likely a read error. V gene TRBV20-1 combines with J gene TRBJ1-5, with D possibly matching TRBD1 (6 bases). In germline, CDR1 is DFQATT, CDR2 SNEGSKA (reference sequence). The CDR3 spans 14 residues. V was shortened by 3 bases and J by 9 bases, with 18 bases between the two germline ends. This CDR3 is CSASSGVEARPQHL. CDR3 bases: TGCAGTGCTAGTTCAGGGGTCGAGGCTCGGCCCCAGCATCTT.

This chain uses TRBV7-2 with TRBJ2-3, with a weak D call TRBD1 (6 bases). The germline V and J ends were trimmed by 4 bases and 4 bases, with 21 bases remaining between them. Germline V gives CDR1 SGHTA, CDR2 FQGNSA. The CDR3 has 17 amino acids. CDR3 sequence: CASSSAPGQGFADTQYF. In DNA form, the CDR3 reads TGTGCCAGCAGCTCGGCGCCGGGACAAGGTTTTGCAGATACGCAGTATTTT.

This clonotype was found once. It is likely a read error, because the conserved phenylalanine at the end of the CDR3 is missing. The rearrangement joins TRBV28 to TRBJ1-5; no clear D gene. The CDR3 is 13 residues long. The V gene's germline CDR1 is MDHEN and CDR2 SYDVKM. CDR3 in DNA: TGTGCCAGCACCCTAGAGAGCAACCAGCCCCAGCATCTT. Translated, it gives CASTLESNQPQHL.